This T cell receptor beta chain derives from a study of OX40 agonist ivuxolimab in advanced cancers. For context, the study as a whole: The costimulatory receptor OX40 (CD134) was targeted by ivuxolimab, a fully human IgG2 agonistic monoclonal antibody. Peripheral TCRbeta sequencing was intended to test whether TCR sequence diversity was altered and clonal T-cell expansion was caused by ivuxolimab. Partial responses were achieved by three dose-escalation patients, of whom one had hepatocellular carcinoma and two had cutaneous melanoma. The dose-escalation cohort was about 83% male with a mean age of approximately 59 years, ranging from roughly 20 to 80. Of the approximately 54 patients in dose escalation, 19 had hepatocellular carcinoma, some 15 had melanoma, 9 had renal cell carcinoma and 9 had head and neck cancer. The paper reports the monotherapy dose-escalation portion (N of about 51 patients) of the phase I ivuxolimab trial. Intravenous ivuxolimab was administered to patients every 2 weeks at six dose levels: 0.01, 0.1, 0.3, 1.5, 3 and 10 mg/kg. Patients were allowed to have had prior anti-PD-1, anti-PD-L1 or anti-CTLA-4 therapy, and 30% to 40% of the dose-escalation patients had previously received checkpoint inhibitors. What the study reported, not specific to this receptor: In partial responders in the 0.1-3.0 mg/kg groups, normalized peripheral clonal expansion was found to be among the lowest, especially among CD8+ T cells. After ivuxolimab, CD8+ T cells had more expanded clones than CD4+ T cells on average. The antigen specificity of the peripheral T cells that underwent clonal expansion was not determined. Low levels of normalized T-cell clonal expansion were also seen in some patients who did not respond. Clonal expansion of both CD4+ and CD8+ blood T cells was observed from baseline to week 6 at doses 0.1 to 3.0 mg/kg.

To sequence the TCRbeta CDR3 region, genomic DNA was isolated from the sorted cells. The immunoSEQ Assay was used for sequencing of TCRbeta CDR3 regions. Drawn from immuneACCESS, this table holds only the in-frame rearrangements with V and J called that TCRdb kept. Clones are partly lost; checked studies trace under half to an unresolved V gene and leave the rest unexplained. This sample is represented by about 29,000 clones; around 80% of them were singletons. Of the sample, 25% to 30% is held by the ten largest clones. Turning to this clone: Its antigen has not been determined. Qualities for individual bases were not recorded, and no much larger clone is one base off. This sample also contains other DNA sequences that code for the same CDR3.

A distance of 9 bases separates the germline ends of V and J, which lose 0 bases and 8 bases respectively. From its cysteine to its phenylalanine, the CDR3 spans 13 amino acids. The kept DNA is CDR3 alone, 39 bases in frame from the first base. CDR1 SGDLS and CDR2 YYNGEE were looked up in the germline V gene. The trial excluded patients who had a history of autoimmune disease or were on systemic immunosuppression. Peripheral blood for TCR sequencing was collected from all dose cohorts at baseline, on cycle 4 day 1, and on cycle 7 day 1. Samples came from an open-label, multicenter, first-in-human phase I dose-escalation trial of ivuxolimab. The trial enrolled adults with locally advanced or metastatic head and neck squamous cell, hepatocellular, melanoma or renal cell carcinoma. CD4+ and CD8+ T cells were sorted separately from peripheral blood before TCR sequencing.

The sequences come from CD4+ or CD8+ T cells sorted from blood, collected in a trial of the OX40 agonist ivuxolimab. The sequence is built from TRBV9 and TRBJ2-1; the D region possibly corresponds to TRBD2 (6 bases align). This TCR was recovered from an adult with an advanced solid tumor such as melanoma, head and neck, liver or kidney cancer. The nucleotide sequence reads as follows: TGTGCCAGCAGCGTAGGCGGAGGGGATGAGCAGTTCTTC. It translates to CASSVGGGDEQFF.